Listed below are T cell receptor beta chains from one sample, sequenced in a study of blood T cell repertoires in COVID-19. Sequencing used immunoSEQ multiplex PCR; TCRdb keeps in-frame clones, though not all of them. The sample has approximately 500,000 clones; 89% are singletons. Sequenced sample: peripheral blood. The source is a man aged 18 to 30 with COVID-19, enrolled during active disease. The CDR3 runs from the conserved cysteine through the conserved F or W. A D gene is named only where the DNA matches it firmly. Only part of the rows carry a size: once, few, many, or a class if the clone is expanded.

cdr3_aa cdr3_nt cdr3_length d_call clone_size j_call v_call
CASRRQGVTEAFF TGTGCCAGCAGAAGACAGGGGGTTACTGAAGCTTTCTTT 13 TRBD1 NA TRBJ1-1 TRBV6-5
CASSIDPAGESYF TGTGCCAGTAGTATAGATCCGGCAGGGGAGTCGTATTTT 13 NA once TRBJ2-3 TRBV19
CASSLGRVTGELFF TGCGCCAGCAGCCTCGGCAGGGTCACCGGGGAGCTGTTTTTT 14 NA NA TRBJ2-2 TRBV4-1
CASSPTPGPYNEQFF TGTGCCAGCTCACCAACCCCAGGCCCCTACAATGAGCAGTTCTTC 15 NA few TRBJ2-1 TRBV18
CASKTWQASTDTQYF TGTGCCAGTAAAACTTGGCAGGCCAGCACAGATACGCAGTATTTT 15 NA once TRBJ2-3 TRBV7-9
CASQSPGTGELFF TGTGCCAGCCAAAGTCCCGGCACCGGGGAGCTGTTTTTT 13 NA NA TRBJ2-2 TRBV7-9
CAWSVAGVDNEQFF TGTGCCTGGAGTGTGGCGGGAGTGGACAATGAGCAGTTCTTC 14 TRBD2 NA TRBJ2-1 TRBV30
CASSRVGGIYNEQFF TGTGCCAGCAGCCGGGTCGGGGGGATCTACAATGAGCAGTTCTTC 15 TRBD2 NA TRBJ2-1 TRBV14
CASSLIWGAYNEQFF TGTGCCAGCAGTTTAATCTGGGGGGCCTACAATGAGCAGTTCTTC 15 NA NA TRBJ2-1 TRBV27
CASSQETSVTGELFF TGCGCCAGCAGCCAGGAGACTAGCGTAACCGGGGAGCTGTTTTTT 15 TRBD2 NA TRBJ2-2 TRBV4-1
CASSPTTGNQETQYF TGTGCCAGCAGCCCGACGACAGGGAACCAAGAGACCCAGTACTTC 15 TRBD1 NA TRBJ2-5 TRBV7-6
CASREQGLPHNEQFF TGTGCCAGCAGGGAACAGGGTCTCCCCCACAATGAGCAGTTCTTC 15 NA NA TRBJ2-1 TRBV2
CASRERGTYEQYF TGTGCCAGCAGGGAGCGGGGGACTTACGAGCAGTACTTC 13 TRBD2 NA TRBJ2-7 TRBV6-5
CASSAGTGVGNEQFF TGTGCCAGCAGTGCCGGGACAGGGGTAGGGAATGAGCAGTTCTTC 15 TRBD1 once TRBJ2-1 TRBV2
CASSLTSGGDQETQYF TGTGCCAGCAGCTTGACTAGCGGGGGGGACCAAGAGACCCAGTACTTC 16 TRBD2 NA TRBJ2-5 TRBV7-9
CASSSTRENIQYF TGTGCCAGCAGTTCCACTAGGGAGAACATTCAGTACTTC 13 NA NA TRBJ2-4 TRBV7-2
CASSFRETTDTQYF TGTGCCAGCAGTTTCCGGGAGACCACAGATACGCAGTATTTT 14 NA NA TRBJ2-3 TRBV6-5
CASRPGHNYEQYF TGTGCCAGCAGACCGGGACATAACTACGAGCAGTACTTC 13 NA NA TRBJ2-7 TRBV7-9
CASSPLPSSQTSPNEQFF TGTGCCAGCTCACCACTCCCATCCTCCCAGACTAGCCCGAATGAGCAGTTCTTC 18 TRBD2 NA TRBJ2-1 TRBV18
CASSPRQGMGNEQYF TGTGCCAGCTCACCACGGCAGGGAATGGGGAACGAGCAGTACTTC 15 NA once TRBJ2-7 TRBV18
CASSLGTTNEKLFF TGTGCCAGCAGCCTAGGTACAACTAATGAAAAACTGTTTTTT 14 NA NA TRBJ1-4 TRBV5-4
CASSVEGLGVSSTDTQYF TGTGCCAGCAGCGTAGAAGGACTAGGGGTTTCTAGCACAGATACGCAGTATTTT 18 TRBD2 NA TRBJ2-3 TRBV9
CASSIDGSRSGYTF TGTGCCAGTAGTATCGACGGGTCCCGGAGCGGCTACACCTTC 14 NA NA TRBJ1-2 TRBV19
CASSLAGRAEAFF TGTGCCAGCAGCTTAGCTGGCAGGGCTGAAGCTTTCTTT 13 NA NA TRBJ1-1 TRBV7-6
CASGSHSGELFF TGTGCTAGTGGTTCCCACTCCGGGGAGCTGTTTTTT 12 NA NA TRBJ2-2 TRBV12-5
CASSLKGKTGLDPGEQFF TGTGCCAGCAGCTTAAAGGGGAAGACGGGACTAGATCCCGGGGAGCAGTTCTTC 18 TRBD2 NA TRBJ2-1 TRBV7-3
CASTEDGGTDTQYF TGTGCCAGCACCGAAGACGGAGGCACAGATACGCAGTATTTT 14 NA NA TRBJ2-3 TRBV2
CASLGGGSYGYTF TGCGCCAGCCTAGGGGGGGGCTCCTATGGCTACACCTTC 13 NA NA TRBJ1-2 TRBV10-2
CASSVTSGSRNEQFF TGTGCCAGTAGCGTGACTAGCGGGAGTCGCAATGAGCAGTTCTTC 15 TRBD2 NA TRBJ2-1 TRBV19
CASSLAGATNEKLFF TGTGCCAGCAGCTTAGCAGGGGCGACTAATGAAAAACTGTTTTTT 15 NA NA TRBJ1-4 TRBV7-9
CASSISRNTEAFF TGTGCCAGCAGTATTAGCCGGAACACTGAAGCTTTCTTT 13 NA NA TRBJ1-1 TRBV12-3/TRBV12-4
CASSLGRVNEQYF TGTGCCAGCAGCCTAGGGAGGGTCAACGAGCAGTACTTC 13 TRBD2 NA TRBJ2-7 TRBV5-5
CASSTRGLAGGGRELFF TGTGCCAGCAGTACTCGGGGACTAGCGGGAGGGGGCCGGGAGCTGTTTTTT 17 TRBD2 NA TRBJ2-2 TRBV27
CASSQDRGTSGSIGEQFF TGTGCCAGCAGCCAAGATAGGGGGACTAGCGGGAGCATTGGTGAGCAGTTCTTC 18 TRBD2 NA TRBJ2-1 TRBV4-2
CASSVLLETDTQYF TGTGCCAGCAGTGTCTTACTAGAGACAGATACGCAGTATTTT 14 NA NA TRBJ2-3 TRBV2
CASSLGRERYEQYF TGTGCCAGCAGCTTAGGACGGGAGAGGTACGAGCAGTACTTC 14 NA NA TRBJ2-7 TRBV11-1
CASSQGSYNSPLHF TGTGCCAGCAGTCAGGGGAGCTATAATTCACCCCTCCACTTT 14 NA NA TRBJ1-6 TRBV19
CATSDSSGGETQYF TGTGCCACCAGTGATTCTAGCGGGGGGGAGACCCAGTACTTC 14 TRBD2 once TRBJ2-5 TRBV24-1
CATSPGSGNEQFF TGTGCCACCAGTCCCGGGAGTGGCAATGAGCAGTTCTTC 13 NA NA TRBJ2-1 TRBV24-1
CASSQASGQSSYEQYF TGTGCCAGCAGCCAGGCTAGCGGACAGAGCTCCTACGAGCAGTACTTC 16 NA NA TRBJ2-7 TRBV4-2
CSAGRGDTQYF TGCAGTGCCGGGCGGGGTGATACGCAGTATTTT 11 NA NA TRBJ2-3 TRBV20-1
CASSLIQAAATGELFF TGCGCCAGCAGCTTAATACAGGCAGCCGCCACCGGGGAGCTGTTTTTT 16 NA NA TRBJ2-2 TRBV5-1
CASSFSSSTDTQYF TGTGCCAGCAGTTTTTCTTCTAGCACAGATACGCAGTATTTT 14 NA NA TRBJ2-3 TRBV3-1/TRBV3-2
CASRSRGESYNEQFF TGTGCCAGTAGAAGTCGCGGGGAGAGTTACAATGAGCAGTTCTTC 15 NA NA TRBJ2-1 TRBV19
CASSFTSGNEQFF TGTGCCAGCAGTTTTACTAGTGGCAATGAGCAGTTCTTC 13 NA NA TRBJ2-1 TRBV12-3/TRBV12-4
CASSYTSGSYEQFF TGTGCCAGCAGTTACACTAGCGGGAGCTATGAGCAGTTCTTC 14 TRBD2 NA TRBJ2-1 TRBV6-5
CATRDKGYNEQFF TGTGCCACCAGGGACAAAGGCTACAATGAGCAGTTCTTC 13 NA NA TRBJ2-1 TRBV24-1
CASSTPTGAGNTIYF TGTGCCAGTAGTACCCCCACAGGGGCTGGAAACACCATATATTTT 15 TRBD1 NA TRBJ1-3 TRBV19
CATSDPGLAGVDGELFF TGTGCCACCAGTGACCCCGGACTAGCGGGAGTTGACGGGGAGCTGTTTTTT 17 TRBD2 once TRBJ2-2 TRBV24-1
CASSLAGTSGRVEQFF TGTGCCAGCAGCTTAGCGGGGACTAGCGGGAGGGTTGAGCAGTTCTTC 16 TRBD2 once TRBJ2-1 TRBV7-8
CASSLAPGQGVSETQYF TGCGCCAGCAGCTTGGCCCCGGGACAGGGGGTTTCGGAGACCCAGTACTTC 17 TRBD1 NA TRBJ2-5 TRBV5-1
CASSQRYVNTEAFF TGTGCCAGCAGCCAACGGTACGTGAACACTGAAGCTTTCTTT 14 NA NA TRBJ1-1 TRBV3-1/TRBV3-2
CASSIADTQYF TGTGCCAGTAGTATTGCGGATACGCAGTATTTT 11 NA NA TRBJ2-3 TRBV19